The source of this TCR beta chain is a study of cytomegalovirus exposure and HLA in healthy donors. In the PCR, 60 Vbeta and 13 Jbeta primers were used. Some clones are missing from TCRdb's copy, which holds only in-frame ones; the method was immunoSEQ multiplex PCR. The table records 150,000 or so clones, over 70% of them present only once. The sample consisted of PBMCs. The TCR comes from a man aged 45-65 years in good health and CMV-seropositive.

This CDR3 reads CASSLSGVAQPQHF. The DNA for the CDR3 is TGTGCCAGCAGTTTATCAGGGGTGGCTCAGCCCCAGCATTTT. The rearrangement joins TRBV27 to TRBJ1-5; D perhaps matches TRBD1 (5 bases). CDR1 and CDR2 from the germline V gene are MNHEY and SMNVEV (reference sequence). The length of the CDR3 is 14 residues. Trimming took off 0 bases at V and 6 bases at J, with 9 bases between the two ends.